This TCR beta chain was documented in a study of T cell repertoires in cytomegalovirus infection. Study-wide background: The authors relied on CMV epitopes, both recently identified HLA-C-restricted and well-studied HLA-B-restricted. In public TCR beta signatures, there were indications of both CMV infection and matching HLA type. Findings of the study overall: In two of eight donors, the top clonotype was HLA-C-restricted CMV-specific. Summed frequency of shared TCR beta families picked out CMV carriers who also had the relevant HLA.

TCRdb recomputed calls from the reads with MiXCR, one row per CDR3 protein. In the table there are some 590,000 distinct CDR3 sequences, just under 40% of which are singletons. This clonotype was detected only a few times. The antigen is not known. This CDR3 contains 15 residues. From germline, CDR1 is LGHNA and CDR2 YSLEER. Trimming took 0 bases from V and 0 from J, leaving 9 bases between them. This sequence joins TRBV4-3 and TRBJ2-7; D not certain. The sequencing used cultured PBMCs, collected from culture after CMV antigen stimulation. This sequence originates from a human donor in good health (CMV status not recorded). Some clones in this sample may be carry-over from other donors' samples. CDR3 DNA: TGCGCCAGCAGCCAAGAGTGGCGGAGCTCCTACGAGCAGTACTTC. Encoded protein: CASSQEWRSSYEQYF.